In this sample, the clone carrying this TCR beta chain turned up a few times. The antigen is unknown. The source of the sample is a study of blood T cells in healthy people across ages. Broader study findings: More naive CD4+ cells and higher diversity were found in long-lived than in aged donors. Diversity of TCR beta per million T cells declined in a roughly linear way with age.

Next came a second PCR, run for about 7 to 12 cycles, which used a sample-barcoded 5' primer along with a J-beta primer mix. From the 5' RACE reads, TCRdb called clonotypes with MiXCR, one entry per CDR3 protein. The sample records hundreds of thousands of distinct CDR3 sequences, 25% to 30% being singletons. Each donor's blood draw was roughly 9.5 milliliters of peripheral blood. This CDR3 region has 16 residues. Germline V gene lookup returns CDR1 SNHLY and CDR2 FYNNEI. V gave up 4 bases and J gave up 6 bases, with 21 bases separating them. The specimen sequenced was blood. The sequence was obtained from a woman older than 75 in good health. The genes are TRBV2 and TRBJ1-1; possibly TRBD1 for D (5 bases). CDR3 DNA: TGTGCCAGCAGTGCGGGGGTTACGGTATGGGTCGCTGAAGCTTTCTTT. Translated: CASSAGVTVWVAEAFF.